This is a list of T cell receptor beta chains from one sample in a study of long-term antiretroviral therapy in people with HIV. The assay was immunoSEQ multiplex PCR, and TCRdb's table has in-frame clones only and misses some. The sample holds some 31,000 clones, nearly 90% seen once. The source material was unsorted PBMCs, sampled 1.1 years after starting antiretroviral therapy. The receptors shown here come from a man aged 18 to 35 with HIV. The conserved cysteine and the conserved F or W are not part of the CDR3 here.

len | v_gene | CDR3aa
9 | TRBV29-1 | SGGQGGGYT
12 | TRBV5-1 | ASSLADNTGELF
12 | TRBV29-1 | SVEGGSSYNEQF
12 | TRBV6-5 | ASSGGTSTDTQY
14 | TRBV5-5 | ASSPSTGWLGQPQH
15 | TRBV28 | ASSEGLFSSGANVLT
14 | TRBV27 | ASSLLQGLAYNEQF
13 | TRBV25-1 | ASSEGGASGNTIY
12 | TRBV19 | ASSPTVTRYGYT
12 | TRBV19 | ASSTGTTNYEQY
13 | TRBV5-1 | ASSLEGRSNQPQH